Shown below are 5 T cell receptor beta chains from a single sample sequenced in a study of T cell responses to AZD1222 COVID-19 vaccine. Using immunoSEQ multiplex PCR, the repertoire was profiled, and TCRdb retains in-frame clones only, with some absent. The sample holds roughly 70,000 clones, 90% to 95% seen once. The input for sequencing was peripheral blood, taken 28 days after the second dose of the MenACWY control vaccine. All receptors derive from an adult who received the MenACWY meningococcal vaccine as a control.

This chain uses TRBV5-1 with TRBJ1-1; perhaps TRBD1 as D (5 bases). Germline CDR1 is SGHRS and CDR2 is YFSETQ. Trimming stripped 2 bases from V and 1 base from J, with 21 bases between. The CDR3 runs to 18 residues. DNA of the CDR3: TGCGCCAGCAGCTTACCCCCAGGGAATAGGCGCCAGAACACTGAAGCTTTCTTT. Amino acids: CASSLPPGNRRQNTEAFF.

The chain couples TRBV7-6 to TRBJ1-1; D remains ambiguous. CDR1 is SGHVS and CDR2 is FNYEAQ in the germline V gene. The germline V and J ends were trimmed by 1 base and 2 bases, with 11 bases remaining between them. The CDR3 runs 15 residues. This chain's CDR3 is CASSLGAGGNTEAFF. The CDR3 coding sequence is TGTGCCAGCAGCTTAGGAGCGGGTGGAAACACTGAAGCTTTCTTT.

The chain is built from TRBV10-3 and TRBJ1-1; 11 nucleotides match TRBD1. V was pared by 10 bases and J by 4 bases, with 8 bases of the junction left unmatched. The V gene's germline CDR1 is ENHRY and CDR2 SYGVKD. The CDR3 is made up of 14 amino acids. CDR3 sequence: CATQTGTGGTEAFF. CDR3 nucleotide sequence: TGTGCCACCCAAACCGGGACAGGGGGCACTGAAGCTTTCTTT.

The table lists this clone with a count of one. The rearrangement uses TRBV2 and TRBJ1-5; possibly TRBD1 for D (6 bases). This CDR3 comprises 18 residues. The germline V and J ends were trimmed by 2 bases and 0 bases, with 17 bases remaining between them. Germline values: CDR1 SNHLY, CDR2 FYNNEI. CDR3 in DNA: TGTGCCAGCAGTGAATACGGGGACACGGTGTATAGCAATCAGCCCCAGCATTTT. Its translation is CASSEYGDTVYSNQPQHF. Complete variable domain (other parts from reference TRBV2 and TRBJ1-5): EPEVTQTPSHQVTQMGQEVILRCVPISNHLYFYWYRQILGQKVEFLVSFYNNEISEKSEIFDDQFSVERPDGSNFTLKIRSTKLEDSAMYFCASSEYGDTVYSNQPQHFGDGTRLSIL.

This clone was counted once. The CDR3 sequence: CASSQESRDRSTGYF. In DNA form, the CDR3 reads TGTGCCAGCAGCCAAGAATCCCGGGACAGGAGTACCGGGTACTTC. The chain couples TRBV14 to TRBJ2-5, with TRBD1 matching 8 bases. V lost 0 bases to trimming and J lost 13 bases; unmatched junction nucleotides: 13. This CDR3 has 15 amino acids. Per germline, CDR1 SGHDN and CDR2 FVKESK.